This T cell receptor (beta chain) appears in the sequencing data of a study of blood T cells in healthy people across ages. Trimming took 6 bases from V and 5 from J, leaving 13 bases between them. The length of the CDR3 is 13 residues. In germline, CDR1 is SQVTM, CDR2 ANQGSEA. As for this clonotype: Its cognate antigen is unknown.

General observations from the study: A strong correlation between TCR beta diversity and naive T cell percentage was seen.

Combining a sample-barcoded 5' primer with a J-beta primer mix, a second PCR ran for about 6 to 12 cycles. Each CDR3 protein gets one entry after TCRdb re-called the 5' RACE reads with MiXCR. This sample yields 700,000 or so distinct CDR3 sequences, of which approximately 21% are seen a single time; around a fifth belongs to the top ten. V and J are TRBV29-1 and TRBJ1-4; TRBD1 is a possible D gene (6 bases). The sequencing input was blood. The origin of this receptor is a man aged 65 to 79 in good health. As DNA, the CDR3 is TGCAGCGTCCAACAGGGCACAAATGAAAAACTGTTTTTT. Its translation is CSVQQGTNEKLFF.